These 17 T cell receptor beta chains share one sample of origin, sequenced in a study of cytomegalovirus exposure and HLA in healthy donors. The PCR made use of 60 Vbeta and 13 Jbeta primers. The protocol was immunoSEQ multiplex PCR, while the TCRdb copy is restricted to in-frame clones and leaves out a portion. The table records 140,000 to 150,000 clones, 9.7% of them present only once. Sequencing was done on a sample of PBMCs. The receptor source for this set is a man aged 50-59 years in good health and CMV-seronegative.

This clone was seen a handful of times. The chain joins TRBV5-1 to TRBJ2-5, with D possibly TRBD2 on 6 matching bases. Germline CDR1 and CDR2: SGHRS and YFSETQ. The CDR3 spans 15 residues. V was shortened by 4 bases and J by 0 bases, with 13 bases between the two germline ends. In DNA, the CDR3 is TGCGCCAGCAGCCTGGCTAGCGCGTACCAAGAGACCCAGTACTTC. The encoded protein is CASSLASAYQETQYF.

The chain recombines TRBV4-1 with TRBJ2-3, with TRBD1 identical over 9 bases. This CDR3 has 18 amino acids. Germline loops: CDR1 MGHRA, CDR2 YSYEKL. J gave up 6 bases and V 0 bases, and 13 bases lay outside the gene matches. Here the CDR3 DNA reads TGCGCCAGCAGCCAAGACGGCGAGGGACAGGGTCATACGGATACGCAGTATTTT. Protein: CASSQDGEGQGHTDTQYF.

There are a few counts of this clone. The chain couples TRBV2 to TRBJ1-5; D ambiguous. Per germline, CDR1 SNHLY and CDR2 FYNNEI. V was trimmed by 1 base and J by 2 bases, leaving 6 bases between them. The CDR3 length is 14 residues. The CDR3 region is CASSEGSGNQPQHF. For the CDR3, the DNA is TGTGCCAGCAGTGAAGGGTCAGGCAATCAGCCCCAGCATTTT.

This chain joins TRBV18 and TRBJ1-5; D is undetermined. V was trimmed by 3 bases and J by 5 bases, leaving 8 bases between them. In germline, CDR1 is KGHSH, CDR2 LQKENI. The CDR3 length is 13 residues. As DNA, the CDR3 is TGTGCCAGCTCACCGGAGGGTTATCAGCCCCAGCATTTT. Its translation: CASSPEGYQPQHF.

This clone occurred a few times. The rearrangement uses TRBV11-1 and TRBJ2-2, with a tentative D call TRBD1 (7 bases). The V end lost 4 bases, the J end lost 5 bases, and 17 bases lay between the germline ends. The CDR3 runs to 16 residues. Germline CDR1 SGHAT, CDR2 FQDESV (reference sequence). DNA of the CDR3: TGTGCCAGCAGCTCGCAGGGGGGTTCTGGTACCGGGGAGCTGTTTTTT. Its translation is CASSSQGGSGTGELFF.

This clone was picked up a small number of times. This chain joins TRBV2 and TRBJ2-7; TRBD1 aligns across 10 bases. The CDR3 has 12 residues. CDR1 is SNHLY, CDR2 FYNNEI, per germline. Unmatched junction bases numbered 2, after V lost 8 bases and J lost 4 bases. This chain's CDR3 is CASRQGAYEQYF. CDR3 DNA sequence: TGTGCCAGCCGACAGGGGGCTTACGAGCAGTACTTC.

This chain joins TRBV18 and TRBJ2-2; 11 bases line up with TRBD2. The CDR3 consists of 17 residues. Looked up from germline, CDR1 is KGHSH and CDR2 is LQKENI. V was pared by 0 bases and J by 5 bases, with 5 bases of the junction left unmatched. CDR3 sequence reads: CASSPPGLAGGTGELFF. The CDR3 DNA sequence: TGTGCCAGCTCACCACCGGGGCTAGCGGGAGGAACCGGGGAGCTGTTTTTT.

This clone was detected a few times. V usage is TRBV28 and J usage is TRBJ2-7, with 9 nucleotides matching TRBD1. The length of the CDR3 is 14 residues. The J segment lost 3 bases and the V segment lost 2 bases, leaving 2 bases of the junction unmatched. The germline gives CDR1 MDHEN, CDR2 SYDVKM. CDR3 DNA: TGTGCCAGCAGTTTAGACAGGGGGAACTACGAGCAGTACTTC. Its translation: CASSLDRGNYEQYF.

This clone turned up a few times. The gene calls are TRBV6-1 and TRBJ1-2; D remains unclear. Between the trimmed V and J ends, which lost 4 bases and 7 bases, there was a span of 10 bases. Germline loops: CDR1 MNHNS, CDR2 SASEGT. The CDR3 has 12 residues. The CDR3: CASSGQNLGYTF. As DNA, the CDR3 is TGTGCCAGCAGTGGACAAAATCTTGGCTACACCTTC.

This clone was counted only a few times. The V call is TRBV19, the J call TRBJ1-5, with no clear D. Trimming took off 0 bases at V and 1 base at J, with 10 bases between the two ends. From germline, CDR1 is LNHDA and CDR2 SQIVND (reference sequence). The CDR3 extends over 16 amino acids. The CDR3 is CASSIDPRLSNQPQHF. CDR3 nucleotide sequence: TGTGCCAGTAGTATAGATCCCAGGTTGAGCAATCAGCCCCAGCATTTT.

The CDR3 sequence is CASSRGSGGPSTTEAFF. Here the CDR3 DNA reads TGTGCCAGCAGCCGAGGGTCCGGGGGTCCGAGTACCACTGAAGCTTTCTTT. This chain links TRBV25-1 with TRBJ1-1; tentative D call: TRBD1 (5 bases). Germline values: CDR1 MGHDK, CDR2 SYGVNS. V gave up 6 bases and J gave up 4 bases, with 24 bases separating them. The length of the CDR3 is 17 residues.

The CDR3 loop reads CASSPEVGRGSYEQYF. In nucleotides, the CDR3 is TGTGCCAGCAGCCCGGAGGTAGGGAGGGGATCCTACGAGCAGTACTTC. This chain joins TRBV9 and TRBJ2-7, with 7 bases matching TRBD2. V lost 4 bases, J lost 1 base, and 11 bases stayed unmatched. The CDR3 loop spans 16 amino acids. CDR1 and CDR2 from the germline V gene are SGDLS and YYNGEE.

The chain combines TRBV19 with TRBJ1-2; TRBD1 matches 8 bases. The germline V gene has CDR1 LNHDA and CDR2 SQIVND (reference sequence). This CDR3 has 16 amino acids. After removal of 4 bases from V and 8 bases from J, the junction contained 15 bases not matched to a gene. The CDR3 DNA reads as TGTGCCAGTAGTACAGGCGAGGGACAGGACTACCAAGGCTACACCTTC. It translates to CASSTGEGQDYQGYTF.

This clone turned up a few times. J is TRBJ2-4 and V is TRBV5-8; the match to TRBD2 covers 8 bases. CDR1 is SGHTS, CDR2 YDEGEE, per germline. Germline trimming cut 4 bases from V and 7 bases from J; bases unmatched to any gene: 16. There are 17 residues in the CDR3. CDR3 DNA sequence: TGTGCCAGCAGCGTCGGGGTAGCGGGGATGTCCGGGAACATTCAGTACTTC. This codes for CASSVGVAGMSGNIQYF.

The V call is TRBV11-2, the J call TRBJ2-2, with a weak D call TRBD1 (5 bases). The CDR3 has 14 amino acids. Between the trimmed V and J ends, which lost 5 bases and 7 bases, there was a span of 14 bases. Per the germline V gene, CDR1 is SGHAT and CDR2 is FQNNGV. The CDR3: CASSPSQGIGELFF. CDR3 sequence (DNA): TGTGCCAGCAGCCCCTCTCAGGGTATCGGGGAGCTGTTTTTT.

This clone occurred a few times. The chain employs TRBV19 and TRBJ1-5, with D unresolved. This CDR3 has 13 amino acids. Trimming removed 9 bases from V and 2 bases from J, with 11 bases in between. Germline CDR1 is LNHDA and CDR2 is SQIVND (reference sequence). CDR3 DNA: TGTGCCAGCTGGACTAGGGGCAATCAGCCCCAGCATTTT. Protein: CASWTRGNQPQHF.

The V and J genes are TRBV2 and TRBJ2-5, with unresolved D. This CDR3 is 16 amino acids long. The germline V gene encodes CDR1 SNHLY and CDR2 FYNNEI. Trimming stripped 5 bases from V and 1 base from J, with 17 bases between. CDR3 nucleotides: TGTGCCAGCAGTCCCTCCACGAGCCTCCCCCAAGAGACCCAGTACTTC. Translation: CASSPSTSLPQETQYF.